A selection of T cell receptor beta chains follows, all from one sample in a study of T cell repertoires in cytomegalovirus infection. Using its own MiXCR run on the reads, TCRdb lists one record per CDR3 protein. The sample includes about 700,000 distinct CDR3 sequences, around 30% of them seen just once. No antigen has been assigned to these receptors. Sequences were derived from cultured PBMCs, sampled from culture after CMV antigen stimulation. Source of these receptors: a human donor in good health (CMV status not recorded). Some clones in this sample may be carry-over from other donors' samples. CDR3s include the opening cysteine and the closing phenylalanine or tryptophan. Fields, in order: V gene, CDR3 length, D gene, clone size, J gene, CDR3 DNA, CDR3 protein. D genes are given only for firm matches. The size of a clone is reported for some rows only, either as once, few or many, or as a class for expanded clones.

>TRBV6-6|13|-|-|TRBJ2-3
TGTGCCAGCAGTCTTCGGGTAATAGATACGCAGTATTTT
CASSLRVIDTQYF
>TRBV11-2|21|-|-|TRBJ2-4
TGTGCCAGCAGCCGTATAATCTCGGGACGGCAGAACAAACTAGCCAAAAACATTCAGTACTTC
CASSRIISGRQNKLAKNIQYF
>TRBV11-2|15|TRBD1|once|TRBJ2-5
TGTGCCAGCAGCGTGAACAGGGGGCGCCAAGAGACCCAGTACTTC
CASSVNRGRQETQYF
>TRBV7-2|14|TRBD1|few|TRBJ1-2
TGTGCCAGCAGCACTCGGGACAGGGTCTATGGCTACACCTTC
CASSTRDRVYGYTF
>TRBV29-1|12|-|-|TRBJ2-3
TGCAGCGTTGAAATGGGGGCAGATACGCAGTATTTT
CSVEMGADTQYF
>TRBV7-8|15|-|-|TRBJ1-5
TGTGCCAGCAGCCGGGTGACAGGTTTCAATCAGCCCCAGCATTTT
CASSRVTGFNQPQHF
>TRBV6-8|16|-|-|TRBJ1-1
TGTGCCAGCAGTTACGGCGCGGGACTACTGAACACTGAAGCTTTCTTT
CASSYGAGLLNTEAFF
>TRBV5-6|12|-|-|TRBJ1-4
TGTGCCAGCAGCGCCGGGTTTGAAAAACTGTTTTTT
CASSAGFEKLFF
>TRBV6-4|15|TRBD2|-|TRBJ2-1
TGTGCCAGCAGTGACCGCAGCGGGGGGGCAAATGAGCAGTTCTTC
CASSDRSGGANEQFF
>TRBV20-1|14|-|few|TRBJ1-2
TGCAGTGCTAGTGGGGAGGCAGGGTTCTATGGCTACACCTTC
CSASGEAGFYGYTF
>TRBV5-4|16|-|few|TRBJ2-1
TGTGCCAGCACCCCCGGGGTGAGGGGGGTTTCGAATGAGCAGTTCTTC
CASTPGVRGVSNEQFF
>TRBV5-1|16|TRBD2|-|TRBJ2-1
TGCGCCAGCAGCCCTCTTAGCGGGAGGGCCGACAATGAGCAGTTCTTC
CASSPLSGRADNEQFF
>TRBV19|16|TRBD1|-|TRBJ2-6
TGTGCCAGCGAGACAGGGGAGCTGACCGGGGCCAACGTCCTGACTTTC
CASETGELTGANVLTF
>TRBV20-1|15|TRBD2|-|TRBJ2-7
TGCAGTGCTAGATACAGTAGCGGGGCCTCCTACGAGCAGTACTTC
CSARYSSGASYEQYF
>TRBV19|15|-|-|TRBJ1-3
TGTGCCAGTAGTACCGGGACCATCGCTGGAAACACCATATATTTT
CASSTGTIAGNTIYF
>TRBV18|16|TRBD2|-|TRBJ2-7
TGTGCCAGCTCACCACGGGGGAGCGGGAGAACCTACGAGCAGTACTTC
CASSPRGSGRTYEQYF
>TRBV12-3/TRBV12-4|13|-|few|TRBJ1-5
TGTGCCAGCAGTTTTGGGGAAAGCCAGCCCCAGCATTTT
CASSFGESQPQHF
>TRBV3-1|15|-|once|TRBJ2-3
TGTGCCAGCAGCCAGGGAGACTCCGGCACAGATACGCAGTATTTT
CASSQGDSGTDTQYF
>TRBV7-2|15|TRBD2|-|TRBJ2-1
TGTGCCAGCAGCTTACTAGCGGGAGTCGAGAATGAGCAGTTCTTC
CASSLLAGVENEQFF
>TRBV6-5|14|-|few|TRBJ2-5
TGTGCCAGCAGTTACTCACGGGACCAAGAGACCCAGTACTTC
CASSYSRDQETQYF
>TRBV18|14|-|-|TRBJ1-5
TGTGCCAGCTCGGCAACACGTAGCAATCAGCCCCAGCATTTT
CASSATRSNQPQHF
>TRBV28|15|-|few|TRBJ1-5
TGTGCCAGCACTAAAGCCGGGACGGCCGATCAGCCCCAGCATTTT
CASTKAGTADQPQHF
>TRBV7-2|16|TRBD2|-|TRBJ2-7
TGTGCCAGCAGCACAAGGGGGGGCGGGAGGGCCTACGAGCAGTACTTC
CASSTRGGGRAYEQYF
>TRBV10-3|14|-|-|TRBJ1-2
TGTGCCATCAGTGTTGTGGCAGCAAGCTATGGCTACACCTTC
CAISVVAASYGYTF
>TRBV6-6|13|-|-|TRBJ2-7
TGTGCCAGCAGCTACTTCGGTGCCTACGAGCAGTACTTC
CASSYFGAYEQYF
>TRBV7-2|16|TRBD2|many|TRBJ2-1
TGTGCCAGCATCATAGACGGCGTAGCGGGAGTGGGTGAGCAGTTCTTC
CASIIDGVAGVGEQFF
>TRBV30|12|TRBD2|-|TRBJ2-1
TGTGCCTGGAGTGTGAGCGGGAATGGGCAGTTCTTC
CAWSVSGNGQFF
>TRBV5-1|14|-|-|TRBJ2-3
TGCGCCAGCAGCTCCGCGTTGGGGACAGATACGCAGTATTTT
CASSSALGTDTQYF
>TRBV29-1|11|-|-|TRBJ2-5
TGCAGCGTCCGACAACAAGAGACCCAGTACTTC
CSVRQQETQYF
>TRBV14|15|-|-|TRBJ2-2
TGTGCCAGCAGCCTTAGACGGGGACTCACCGGGGAGCTGTTTTTT
CASSLRRGLTGELFF
>TRBV6-2/TRBV6-3|13|TRBD1|-|TRBJ1-2
TGTGCCAGCAGCCGCGGGACAGGTGATGGCTACACCTTC
CASSRGTGDGYTF
>TRBV7-9|17|-|few|TRBJ2-5
TGTGCCAGCAGCCCTCTCCGGGGGCGACAAGACCAAGAGACCCAGTACTTC
CASSPLRGRQDQETQYF
>TRBV7-2|15|-|-|TRBJ1-5
TGTGCCAGCAGCTTAATCTTAACCAGCAATCAGCCCCAGCATTTT
CASSLILTSNQPQHF
>TRBV20-1|14|TRBD2|-|TRBJ2-3
TGCAGTGCCACTCCGGGGGGGGCCTCGGATACGCAGTATTTT
CSATPGGASDTQYF
>TRBV2|13|-|-|TRBJ1-5
TGTGCCAGCAGTGTGGACCTTAATCAGCCCCAGCATTTT
CASSVDLNQPQHF
>TRBV6-1|15|TRBD2|-|TRBJ2-5
TGTGCCAGCAGTGGACTAGCGGGGGTCCAAGAGACCCAGTACTTC
CASSGLAGVQETQYF